This T cell receptor beta chain was retrieved from a study of T cells in Graves' hyperthyroidism and ophthalmopathy. General study points: Most clonotypes that expanded in the thyroid above 0.001 also showed up in blood.

The CDR3 contains 14 residues. V lost 6 bases, J lost 2 bases, and 11 bases lay in between. Uncontrolled infection, other autoimmune disease, pregnancy or lactation disqualified patients from enrolment. PBMCs were collected from an approximately 9.3 ml volume of fresh peripheral blood. About this clonotype: Antigen: not known.

Template material for amplifying TCR beta CDR3 regions consisted of RNA transcripts. TCR CDR3 regions were first amplified by RT-PCR with HTBI primers. A single record per CDR3 protein comes from TCRdb applying MiXCR to the multiplex PCR reads. Here the sample spans about 640,000 distinct CDR3 sequences, roughly 20% being singletons. The sequencing sample was made of blood. The rearrangement joins TRBV12-3 or TRBV12-4 to TRBJ1-5; perhaps TRBD1 as D (6 bases). The TCR sequence derives from a man aged 30 to 39 with Graves' ophthalmopathy. The CDR3 DNA reads TGTGCCAGCAGGCCACAGGGTGGCAATCAGCCCCAGCATTTT. The encoded protein is CASRPQGGNQPQHF.